Presented here are 19 T cell receptor beta chains from one specimen sequenced in a study of shared clonotypes between healthy human individuals (dated by TCRdb to about 2020). The library was made by the immunoSEQ multiplex PCR assay. In TCRdb, the immuneACCESS table is reduced to in-frame sequences with V and J assigned. These tables do not hold every clone; where another copy was compared, an unresolved V gene accounts for under half, and the others remain unexplained. The sample contains 1.5 million to 1.9 million clones, 98% of them found a single time. Of the sample, approximately 0.44% is held by the ten largest clones. The sequencing input was naive CD4+ T cells sorted from blood. Taken with the paper, the label for cell subset or site translates to: CD45RA+ positively selected. These receptors were obtained from a man aged 30-40 years in good health.

J is TRBJ2-2 and V is TRBV7-3, with D perhaps given as TRBD1 or TRBD2 (5 bases each). With 5 bases removed from V and 6 bases from J, the gap between germline ends came to 16 bases. Germline CDR1 is SGHTA and CDR2 is FQGTGA. The CDR3 consists of 15 residues. The CDR3 region is CASSLMGTSAGELFF. The CDR3 coding sequence is TGTGCCAGCAGCCTAATGGGGACGTCCGCCGGGGAGCTGTTTTTT.

The chain uses TRBV7-9 and TRBJ1-5; tentatively, D is TRBD1 (5 bases). CDR1 is SEHNR and CDR2 is FQNEAQ in the germline V gene (reference sequence). V lost 4 bases and J 4 bases, leaving 11 bases between the germline ends. This CDR3 has 14 residues. The CDR3 is CASSSRGRNQPQHF. DNA of the CDR3: TGTGCCAGCAGCTCACGGGGCCGAAATCAGCCCCAGCATTTT.

The genes are TRBV29-1 and TRBJ2-2; D possibly corresponds to TRBD1 (5 bases). Deletions cut 8 bases from V and 7 bases from J, with 14 bases between. Germline V gene data show CDR1 as SQVTM and CDR2 as ANQGSEA. The CDR3 runs to 12 residues. This CDR3 reads CSIGRVGGELFF. The CDR3 coding sequence is TGCAGCATTGGCAGGGTTGGCGGGGAGCTGTTTTTT.

The chain combines TRBV6-6 with TRBJ2-2; the D is unclear. Trimming removed 2 bases at V and 0 bases at J, with 7 bases between. This CDR3 is built from 15 residues. Germline lookup yields CDR1 MNHNY and CDR2 SVGAGI (reference sequence). Here the CDR3 DNA reads TGTGCCAGCAGTTACGGACGGTCGAACACCGGGGAGCTGTTTTTT. This sequence encodes CASSYGRSNTGELFF.

In its sample, this clone was seen once. The rearrangement joins TRBV9 to TRBJ1-3, with D uncertain. The CDR3 contains 17 residues. Germline lookup yields CDR1 SGDLS and CDR2 YYNGEE. With 0 bases removed from V and 3 bases from J, the gap between germline ends came to 16 bases. The CDR3 loop is CASSVDPVEIDGNTIYF. The CDR3 DNA reads as TGTGCCAGCAGCGTAGATCCCGTGGAGATAGATGGAAACACCATATATTTT.

This sequence joins TRBV5-1 and TRBJ2-5; possibly TRBD1 or TRBD2 for D (5 bases each). The CDR3 has 16 residues. V shed 2 bases and J shed 5 bases, with 19 bases lying between them. Germline V lookup: CDR1 SGHRS, CDR2 YFSETQ. The CDR3 nucleotides read TGCGCCAGCAGCTTAGCTGGGGGAGTGGGTTTGGAGACCCAGTACTTC. This translates into CASSLAGGVGLETQYF.

This rearrangement joins TRBV27 to TRBJ2-2, with D hard to call. This CDR3 is built from 15 residues. Trimming left V 5 bases short and J 5 bases short, with 15 bases between. Germline V gene lookup returns CDR1 MNHEY and CDR2 SMNVEV (reference sequence). In nucleotides, the CDR3 is TGTGCCAGCAGTCCGTCTACGATTTGGACCGGGGAGCTGTTTTTT. Encoded protein: CASSPSTIWTGELFF.

The chain has TRBV5-4 and TRBJ2-6; D is perhaps TRBD1 (5 bases). There are 17 residues in the CDR3. Per the germline V gene, CDR1 is SGHNT and CDR2 is YYREEE (reference sequence). Between the trimmed V and J ends, which lost 0 bases and 0 bases, there was a span of 10 bases. The CDR3 DNA follows: TGTGCCAGCAGCTTGGGCAGGGCTAACTCTGGGGCCAACGTCCTGACTTTC. This codes for CASSLGRANSGANVLTF.

The chain couples TRBV29-1 to TRBJ1-5; TRBD1 might be the D (5 bases). Germline V CDR1 and CDR2: SQVTM, ANQGSEA. This CDR3 spans 12 amino acids. V shed 4 bases and J shed 4 bases, with 8 bases lying between them. This chain's CDR3 is CSVVWGNQPQHF. The CDR3 DNA reads as TGCAGCGTTGTGTGGGGGAATCAGCCCCAGCATTTT.

The gene calls are TRBV7-9 and TRBJ1-1; 8 bases agree with TRBD1. The CDR3 consists of 16 residues. Per the germline V gene, CDR1 is SEHNR and CDR2 is FQNEAQ (reference sequence). V was pared by 5 bases and J by 1 base, with 9 bases of the junction left unmatched. Here the CDR3 DNA reads TGTGCCAGCAGCCTCGGACAGGGACGGGGGAACACTGAAGCTTTCTTT. Amino acids: CASSLGQGRGNTEAFF.

This clone occurred once. The J gene is TRBJ2-7, the V gene TRBV30, with D perhaps given as TRBD1 or TRBD2 (5 bases each). Germline loops: CDR1 GTSNPN, CDR2 SVGIG (reference sequence). Trimming pared 1 base from V and 5 bases from J, leaving 15 bases between. The CDR3 runs 14 residues. This CDR3 reads CAWSAWGNAHEQYF. CDR3 coding DNA: TGTGCCTGGAGTGCCTGGGGGAACGCCCACGAGCAGTACTTC.

The chain is built from TRBV9 and TRBJ2-3, with a weak D call TRBD1 (5 bases). V was trimmed by 4 bases and J by 6 bases, leaving 18 bases between them. Germline V CDR1 and CDR2: SGDLS, YYNGEE. The CDR3 has 15 residues. In DNA form, the CDR3 reads TGTGCCAGCAGCCCCCAGGGTGGGGCTCTGGATACGCAGTATTTT. This translates into CASSPQGGALDTQYF.

This chain connects TRBV15 to TRBJ2-7; 13 bases align to TRBD2. The CDR3 runs 18 residues. Germline-derived CDR1 and CDR2 are LNHNV and YYDKDF (reference sequence). J lost 4 bases, V lost 0 bases, and 9 bases had no gene match. CDR3 DNA: TGTGCCACCAGCAGAGAGAGGACTAGCGGGAGCTTTTTTTACGAGCAGTACTTC. The encoded protein is CATSRERTSGSFFYEQYF. The full variable domain, its missing parts supplied by reference TRBV15 and TRBJ2-7, is DAMVIQNPRYQVTQFGKPVTLSCSQTLNHNVMYWYQQKSSQAPKLLFHYYDKDFNNEADTPDNFQSRRPNTSFCFLDIRSPGLGDTAMYLCATSRERTSGSFFYEQYFGPGTRLTVT.

The chain is built from TRBV7-9 and TRBJ1-2; possible D gene TRBD1, 5 bases. The V gene's germline CDR1 is SEHNR and CDR2 FQNEAQ (reference sequence). Trimming took off 0 bases at V and 2 bases at J, with 7 bases between the two ends. The CDR3 spans 14 residues. This CDR3 is CASSLANRNYGYTF. The DNA of the CDR3 is TGTGCCAGCAGCTTAGCTAACAGGAACTATGGCTACACCTTC.

The chain is built from TRBV6-6 and TRBJ1-1; 8 nucleotides agree with TRBD1. This CDR3 is 16 amino acids long. The V gene's germline CDR1 is MNHNY and CDR2 SVGAGI (reference sequence). With V trimmed by 0 bases and J by 3 bases, 6 bases remained unmatched. The CDR3 is CASSYSSGGGYTEAFF. CDR3 DNA sequence: TGTGCCAGCAGTTACTCATCAGGGGGCGGGTACACTGAAGCTTTCTTT.

The chain links TRBV7-9 to TRBJ1-1, with 9 bases matching TRBD1. The CDR3 contains 15 residues. V was pared by 5 bases and J by 4 bases, with 8 bases of the junction left unmatched. Germline V CDR1 and CDR2: SEHNR, FQNEAQ (reference sequence). Here the CDR3 DNA reads TGTGCCAGCAGCATTACAGGGGGCGCGTTCACTGAAGCTTTCTTT. Protein: CASSITGGAFTEAFF.

V usage is TRBV7-9 and J usage is TRBJ2-3, with D unclear. Germline-derived CDR1 and CDR2 are SEHNR and FQNEAQ (reference sequence). The V and J ends lost 5 bases and 1 base respectively, with 7 bases between them. This CDR3 is 13 amino acids long. CDR3 nucleotide sequence: TGTGCCAGCAGCGCTCCCGGCACAGATACGCAGTATTTT. Its translation: CASSAPGTDTQYF. Variable domain in full (rest from reference TRBV7-9 and TRBJ2-3): DTGVSQNPRHKITKRGQNVTFRCDPISEHNRLYWYRQTLGQGPEFLTYFQNEAQLEKSRLLSDRFSAERPKGSFSTLEIQRTEQGDSAMYLCASSAPGTDTQYFGPGTRLTVL.

The chain links TRBV19 to TRBJ2-3; 7 bases align to TRBD2. This CDR3 region has 14 residues. Trimming removed 7 bases from V and 1 base from J; junction bases left unmatched: 5. Germline CDR1 reads LNHDA; CDR2 reads SQIVND (reference sequence). CDR3 loop: CASTRGGGTDTQYF. The CDR3, as DNA: TGTGCCAGTACCCGCGGGGGTGGCACAGATACGCAGTATTTT.

The V call is TRBV5-1, the J call TRBJ2-3; 9 bases match TRBD2. Germline V CDR1 and CDR2: SGHRS, YFSETQ. CDR3 length: 16 amino acids. Trimming at V came to 0 bases and at J to 1 base, leaving 3 bases not matched to a gene. This CDR3 is CASSLEGGRGTDTQYF. In nucleotides, the CDR3 is TGCGCCAGCAGCTTGGAGGGCGGGAGGGGCACAGATACGCAGTATTTT.